The next 24 T cell receptor beta chains were all read from a single sample in a study of T cells in Graves' hyperthyroidism and ophthalmopathy. What was amplified from RNA transcripts were TCR beta CDR3 regions. The study used the HTBI primer set for a first-round RT-PCR of the TCR CDR3. TCRdb reprocessed the multiplex PCR reads with MiXCR, giving one entry per CDR3 protein. In the table there are about 600,000 distinct CDR3 sequences, about 16% of which are singletons. Sequencing input: blood. The source of these receptors is a woman between 40 and 55 years old with Graves' ophthalmopathy.

Concerning this clonotype: Just one base apart from a much larger clone, this may be a read error. CDR3 DNA: TGTGCCAGCAGTTACTCGGAACGGCATACGCAGTATTTT. It specifies CASSYSERHTQYF. The chain links TRBV6-2 or TRBV6-3 to TRBJ2-3, with no clear D. The V end lost 0 bases, the J end lost 7 bases, and 8 bases lay between the germline ends. CDR1 MNHEY and CDR2 SVGEGT come from the germline V gene. The CDR3 loop spans 13 amino acids.

This clonotype was picked up a small number of times. The chain is built from TRBV19 and TRBJ2-5; 11 nucleotides line up with TRBD1. The CDR3 length is 17 residues. Losses at the gene ends were 5 bases for V and 5 bases for J; bases not matched to a gene: 13. Per the germline V gene, CDR1 is LNHDA and CDR2 is SQIVND (reference sequence). CDR3: CASSPGTGGSVWETQYF. The CDR3 nucleotides read TGTGCCAGTAGTCCAGGGACAGGGGGATCGGTATGGGAGACCCAGTACTTC.

This clonotype came up many times. The chain links TRBV18 to TRBJ2-3; the match to TRBD1 covers 9 bases. V shed 3 bases and J 5 bases; nucleotides not matched to a gene: 6. CDR3 length equals 15 residues. Germline values: CDR1 KGHSH, CDR2 LQKENI. The CDR3 DNA reads TGTGCCAGCTCACCCTTGGGACAGGGAAGAGATACGCAGTATTTT. The encoded protein is CASSPLGQGRDTQYF. The full variable domain, its missing parts supplied by reference TRBV18 and TRBJ2-3, is NAGVMQNPRHLVRRRGQEARLRCSPMKGHSHVYWYRQLPEEGLKFMVYLQKENIIDESGMPKERFSAEFPKEGPSILRIQQVVRGDSAAYFCASSPLGQGRDTQYFGPGTRLTVL.

This clonotype appeared many times. The J gene is TRBJ2-3, the V gene TRBV12-3 or TRBV12-4, with D hard to call. V was clipped by 7 bases and J by 4 bases, with 12 bases between them. The CDR3 covers 13 residues. DNA for the CDR3: TGTGCCAGCACCCTCGAGGTGGCAGATACGCAGTATTTT. Translation: CASTLEVADTQYF.

Notes on this clonotype: Possible read error: a much larger clone is one base away. The gene calls are TRBV7-3 and TRBJ2-1; 10 bases are shared with TRBD2. From germline, CDR1 is SGHTA and CDR2 FQGTGA. CDR3 length: 15 amino acids. CDR3 coding DNA: TGTGCCAGCGGCTTGATGGGTAGCGGGAGGAATGAGCAGTTCTTC. Protein sequence: CASGLMGSGRNEQFF. The full variable domain, its missing parts supplied by reference TRBV7-3 and TRBJ2-1, is GAGVSQTPSNKVTEKGKYVELRCDPISGHTALYWYRQSLGQGPEFLIYFQGTGAADDSGLPNDRFFAVRPEGSVSTLKIQRTERGDSAVYLCASGLMGSGRNEQFFGPGTRLTVL.

At least ten counts were recorded for this clonotype. The chain joins TRBV12-3 or TRBV12-4 to TRBJ2-3; D possibly corresponds to TRBD2 (7 bases). Trimming pared 6 bases from V and 9 bases from J, leaving 16 bases between. This CDR3 region has 13 residues. CDR3 region: CASSLEGEGTQYF. CDR3 nucleotides: TGTGCCAGCAGCCTCGAGGGGGAGGGGACGCAGTATTTT.

J is TRBJ2-1 and V is TRBV5-1; TRBD1 is a possible D gene (6 bases). The CDR3 extends over 13 amino acids. The germline V gene encodes CDR1 SGHRS and CDR2 YFSETQ. Trimming left V 4 bases short and J 8 bases short, with 13 bases between. The CDR3 region is CASSQGYSYEQFF. The CDR3 DNA reads as TGCGCCAGCAGCCAGGGGTACAGCTATGAGCAGTTCTTC.

The gene calls are TRBV11-2 and TRBJ2-1; 14 bases are shared with TRBD2. V lost 0 bases, J lost 9 bases, and 1 base stayed unmatched. Germline lookup yields CDR1 SGHAT and CDR2 FQNNGV. There are 15 residues in the CDR3. The CDR3 reads CASSLEGLAGVEQFF. DNA of the CDR3: TGTGCCAGCAGCTTAGAGGGACTAGCGGGAGTTGAGCAGTTCTTC. The full variable domain, with the rest looked up from reference TRBV11-2 and TRBJ2-1, is EAGVAQSPRYKIIEKRQSVAFWCNPISGHATLYWYQQILGQGPKLLIQFQNNGVVDDSQLPKDRFSAERLKGVDSTLKIQPAKLEDSAVYLCASSLEGLAGVEQFFGPGTRLTVL.

This clonotype was found many times. The chain couples TRBV29-1 to TRBJ1-2, with 7 bases lining up with TRBD1. From germline, CDR1 is SQVTM and CDR2 ANQGSEA. The V gene end was trimmed by 5 bases and the J gene end by 8 bases; junction bases not matched to a gene: 14. CDR3 length: 14 amino acids. This CDR3 is CSVTIDETGLGYTF. As DNA, the CDR3 is TGCAGCGTTACCATAGACGAGACAGGGTTAGGCTACACCTTC.

V usage is TRBV28 and J usage is TRBJ2-1, with 9 bases aligning to TRBD2. The CDR3 sequence is 14 residues long. CDR1 and CDR2 from the germline V gene are MDHEN and SYDVKM. With V trimmed by 8 bases and J by 6 bases, 8 bases remained unmatched. The CDR3 sequence: CASGAGGPGNEQFF. Written as DNA, the CDR3 is TGTGCCAGCGGGGCGGGAGGGCCAGGCAATGAGCAGTTCTTC.

This clonotype was detected many times. The chain combines TRBV5-1 with TRBJ1-2; possibly TRBD1 for D (6 bases). The CDR3 has 15 amino acids. Germline CDR1 SGHRS, CDR2 YFSETQ. V lost 6 bases to trimming and J lost 6 bases, with 21 bases between them. The CDR3 DNA sequence: TGCGCCAGCACCCGGGACCTTCTGACAGGCAATGGCTACACCTTC. This translates into CASTRDLLTGNGYTF. The variable domain in full, completed from reference TRBV5-1 and TRBJ1-2, reads KAGVTQTPRYLIKTRGQQVTLSCSPISGHRSVSWYQQTPGQGLQFLFEYFSETQRNKGNFPGRFSGRQFSNSRSEMNVSTLELGDSALYLCASTRDLLTGNGYTFGSGTRLTVV.

This clonotype was recorded many times. The chain combines TRBV20-1 with TRBJ2-3, with 7 bases aligning to TRBD2. The junction had 9 bases not matched to a gene; V was cut back by 0 bases and J by 6 bases. CDR1 DFQATT and CDR2 SNEGSKA come from the germline V gene (reference sequence). The CDR3 sequence is 15 residues long. The DNA of the CDR3 is TGCAGTGCTAGAGACCCTAGCGGTCTATGGGATACGCAGTATTTT. Amino acid sequence: CSARDPSGLWDTQYF.

This clonotype was counted at least ten times. J is TRBJ2-1 and V is TRBV5-1; TRBD2 matches at 10 bases. Germline loops: CDR1 SGHRS, CDR2 YFSETQ. V dropped 4 bases and J dropped 6; count of bases not matched to a gene: 10. CDR3 length: 16 amino acids. The CDR3 is CASSPSGGAFGNEQFF. The DNA of the CDR3 is TGCGCCAGCAGCCCCAGCGGGGGGGCATTTGGCAATGAGCAGTTCTTC.

This clonotype was seen many times. V gene TRBV6-5 combines with J gene TRBJ2-7; no reliable D call. V dropped 0 bases and J dropped 4 bases, with 16 bases sitting between them. The germline V gene encodes CDR1 MNHEY and CDR2 SVGAGI. There are 16 residues in the CDR3. DNA of the CDR3: TGTGCCAGCAGTTACTCCTACCCCGTACAATCTTACGAGCAGTACTTC. It specifies CASSYSYPVQSYEQYF.

This clonotype was counted ten times or more. The J gene is TRBJ2-3, the V gene TRBV5-8; 8 nucleotides match TRBD2. The J segment lost 1 base and the V segment lost 0 bases, leaving 7 bases of the junction unmatched. This CDR3 region has 17 residues. CDR1 and CDR2 (germline): SGHTS, YDEGEE. Here the CDR3 DNA reads TGTGCCAGCAGCTTGGGGGGAGATAGCGGGGGCACAGATACGCAGTATTTT. It is translated as CASSLGGDSGGTDTQYF.

There are many counts of this clonotype. A much larger clone differs by one base, so this may be a read error. The chain recombines TRBV28 with TRBJ2-3; the D call may be TRBD1 or TRBD2 (5 bases each). Trimming shortened V by 6 bases and J by 2 bases, and 12 bases separated the two germline ends. Germline-derived CDR1 and CDR2 are MDHEN and SYDVKM. CDR3 length: 14 amino acids. The CDR3 here is CASSPGRFTDTQYF. The CDR3 nucleotides read TGTGCCAGCAGCCCGGGACGGTTCACAGATACGCAGTATTTT.

This sequence joins TRBV18 and TRBJ1-5; D perhaps matches TRBD1 (5 bases). CDR3 length: 14 residues. In germline, CDR1 is KGHSH, CDR2 LQKENI. V lost 3 bases and J lost 3, with 9 bases in between. In DNA, the CDR3 is TGTGCCAGCTCACCCGGGGGTTTCAATCAGCCCCAGCATTTT. Protein sequence: CASSPGGFNQPQHF.

This chain's CDR3 is CASSSPLQETQYF. The CDR3 nucleotides read TGCGCCAGCAGCTCCCCTCTCCAAGAGACCCAGTACTTC. The chain couples TRBV5-1 to TRBJ2-5; the D is unclear. This CDR3 has 13 residues. Per germline, CDR1 SGHRS and CDR2 YFSETQ. The V gene lost 3 bases and the J gene lost 1 base, with 7 bases spanning the gap. The entire variable domain, with the rest obtained from reference TRBV5-1 and TRBJ2-5, is as follows: KAGVTQTPRYLIKTRGQQVTLSCSPISGHRSVSWYQQTPGQGLQFLFEYFSETQRNKGNFPGRFSGRQFSNSRSEMNVSTLELGDSALYLCASSSPLQETQYFGPGTRLLVL.

This clonotype was observed a handful of times. V and J are TRBV5-1 and TRBJ2-1; 7 bases line up with TRBD1. Trimming at V came to 3 bases and at J to 1 base, leaving 7 bases not matched to a gene. The CDR3 is made up of 16 amino acids. Germline CDR1 and CDR2: SGHRS and YFSETQ. The CDR3 nucleotides are TGCGCCAGCAGCTGGATCCCAGGGGGATCCTACAATGAGCAGTTCTTC. Amino acid sequence: CASSWIPGGSYNEQFF.

This clonotype was seen at least ten times. The chain combines TRBV6-1 with TRBJ2-2, with 8 bases fitting TRBD1. This CDR3 comprises 16 residues. Per the germline V gene, CDR1 is MNHNS and CDR2 is SASEGT. The V gene end was trimmed by 6 bases and the J gene end by 6 bases; junction bases not matched to a gene: 12. The CDR3 sequence: CASSPGTGPRSGELFF. The DNA for the CDR3 is TGTGCCAGCAGCCCCGGGACAGGCCCGAGGTCCGGGGAGCTGTTTTTT.

This clonotype occurred many times. This chain links TRBV6-1 with TRBJ2-7, with D perhaps matching TRBD2 (5 bases). V lost 6 bases and J lost 0, with 15 bases in between. Germline CDR1 MNHNS, CDR2 SASEGT. The CDR3 contains 15 residues. CDR3 nucleotides: TGTGCCAGCAGGATTGGTAGCGAAAGCTCCTACGAGCAGTACTTC. Translated: CASRIGSESSYEQYF.

Many counts were recorded for this clonotype. The rearrangement uses TRBV5-1 and TRBJ2-7; 10 bases line up with TRBD2. The CDR3 sequence is 14 residues long. V was clipped by 1 base and J by 6 bases; unmatched bases: 4. Germline V gene sequence: CDR1 SGHRS, CDR2 YFSETQ. CDR3 sequence (DNA): TGCGCCAGCAGCTTGTCTAGCGGGAGCCCCGAGCAGTACTTC. Its translation is CASSLSSGSPEQYF.

This clonotype has ten or more counts. The chain links TRBV5-4 to TRBJ2-2; TRBD1 matches at 10 bases. Unmatched junction bases numbered 4, after V lost 5 bases and J lost 3 bases. CDR1 and CDR2 from the germline V gene are SGHNT and YYREEE (reference sequence). The CDR3 spans 15 residues. Here the CDR3 DNA reads TGTGCCAGCAGGACGACAGGGGGCGACACCGGGGAGCTGTTTTTT. Translation gives CASRTTGGDTGELFF.

This clonotype was detected many times. The chain has TRBV6-1 and TRBJ2-3; D uncertain. V was cut by 7 bases and J by 10 bases, with 12 bases left in between. Germline lookup yields CDR1 MNHNS and CDR2 SASEGT. The CDR3 spans 11 residues. The chain's CDR3 is CASTDSKAQYF. CDR3 coding DNA: TGTGCCAGCACCGATTCCAAGGCGCAGTATTTT.